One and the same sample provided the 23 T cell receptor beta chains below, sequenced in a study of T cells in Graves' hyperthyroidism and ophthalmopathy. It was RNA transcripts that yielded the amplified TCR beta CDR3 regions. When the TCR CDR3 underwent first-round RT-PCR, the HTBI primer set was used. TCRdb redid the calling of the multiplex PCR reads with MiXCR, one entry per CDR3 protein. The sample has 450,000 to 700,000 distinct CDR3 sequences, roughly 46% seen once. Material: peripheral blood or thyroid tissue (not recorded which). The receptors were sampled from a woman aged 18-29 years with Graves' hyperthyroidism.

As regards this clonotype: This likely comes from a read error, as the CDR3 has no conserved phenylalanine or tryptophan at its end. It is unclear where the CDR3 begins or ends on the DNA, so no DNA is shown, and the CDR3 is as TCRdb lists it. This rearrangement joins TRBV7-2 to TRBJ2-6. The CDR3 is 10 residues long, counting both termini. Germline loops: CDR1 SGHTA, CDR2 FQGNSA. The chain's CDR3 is CASSFSGSSY.

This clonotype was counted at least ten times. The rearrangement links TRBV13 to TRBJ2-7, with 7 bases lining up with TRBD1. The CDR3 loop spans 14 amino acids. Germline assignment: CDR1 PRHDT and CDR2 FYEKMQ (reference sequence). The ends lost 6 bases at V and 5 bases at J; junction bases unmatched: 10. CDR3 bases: TGTGCCAGCAGGAAGCGTGGGACAGTCAACGAGCAGTACTTC. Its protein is CASRKRGTVNEQYF.

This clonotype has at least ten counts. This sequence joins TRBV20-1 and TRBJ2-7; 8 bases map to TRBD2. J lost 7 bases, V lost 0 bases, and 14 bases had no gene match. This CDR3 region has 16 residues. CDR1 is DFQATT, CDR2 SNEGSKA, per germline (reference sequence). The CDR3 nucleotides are TGCAGTGCTAGAGATTACCCAGCGGGAGCTTCGGGGGAGCAGTACTTC. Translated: CSARDYPAGASGEQYF.

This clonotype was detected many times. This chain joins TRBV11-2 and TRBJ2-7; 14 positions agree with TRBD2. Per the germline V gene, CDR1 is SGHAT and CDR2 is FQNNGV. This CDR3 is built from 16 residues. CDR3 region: CASGGTSGRSFYEQYF. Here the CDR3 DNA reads TGTGCTTCTGGCGGGACTAGCGGGAGATCGTTTTACGAGCAGTACTTC.

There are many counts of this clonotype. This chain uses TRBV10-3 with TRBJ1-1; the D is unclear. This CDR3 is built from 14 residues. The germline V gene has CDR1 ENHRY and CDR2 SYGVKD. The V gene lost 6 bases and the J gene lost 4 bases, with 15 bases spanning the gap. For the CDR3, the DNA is TGTGCCATCAGCCCCGGGTCCTCAGGCACTGAAGCTTTCTTT. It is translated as CAISPGSSGTEAFF.

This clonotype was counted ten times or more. The CDR3 nucleotides read TGCGCCAGCAGCCCTTTGGGTGCCACTGAAGCTTTCTTT. Protein product: CASSPLGATEAFF. The chain has TRBV4-1 and TRBJ1-1; D is unclear. Per germline, CDR1 MGHRA and CDR2 YSYEKL. The CDR3 contains 13 residues. Trimming removed 4 bases at V and 4 bases at J, with 10 bases between.

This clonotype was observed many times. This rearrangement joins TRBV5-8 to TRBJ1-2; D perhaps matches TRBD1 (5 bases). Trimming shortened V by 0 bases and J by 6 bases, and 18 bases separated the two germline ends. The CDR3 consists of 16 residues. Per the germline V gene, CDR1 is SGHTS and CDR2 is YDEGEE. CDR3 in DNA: TGTGCCAGCAGCTTGGGATTGGGGGTAGCGACGAATGGCTACACCTTC. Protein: CASSLGLGVATNGYTF.

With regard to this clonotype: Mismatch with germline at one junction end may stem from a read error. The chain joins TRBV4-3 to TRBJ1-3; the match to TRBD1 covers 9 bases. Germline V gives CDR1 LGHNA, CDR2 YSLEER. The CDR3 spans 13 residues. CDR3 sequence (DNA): TGCGCCAGCAGCCCGGGACAGGGAAGCACCATATATTTT. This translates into CASSPGQGSTIYF.

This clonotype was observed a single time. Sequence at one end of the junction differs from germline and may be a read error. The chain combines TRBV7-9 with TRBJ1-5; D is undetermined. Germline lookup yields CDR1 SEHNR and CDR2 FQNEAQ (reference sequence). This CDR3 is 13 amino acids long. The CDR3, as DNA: TGCGCCAGCAGCCAAGAACCCGCCTCGACCCAGCATTTT. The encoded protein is CASSQEPASTQHF.

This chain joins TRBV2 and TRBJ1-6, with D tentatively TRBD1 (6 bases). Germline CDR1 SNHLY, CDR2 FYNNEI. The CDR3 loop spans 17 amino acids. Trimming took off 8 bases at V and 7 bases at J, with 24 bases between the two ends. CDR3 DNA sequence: TGTGCCAGCCAACCAGTGGGGGGCTGGGGCGGGAATTCACCCCTCCACTTT. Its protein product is CASQPVGGWGGNSPLHF.

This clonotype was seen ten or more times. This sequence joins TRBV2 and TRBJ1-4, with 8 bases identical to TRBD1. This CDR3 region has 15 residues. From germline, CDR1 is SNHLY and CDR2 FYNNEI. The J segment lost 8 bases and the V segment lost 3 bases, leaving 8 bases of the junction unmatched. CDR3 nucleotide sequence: TGTGCCAGCAGTGATGGGCAGGGGGCAAGGGAAAAACTGTTTTTT. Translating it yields CASSDGQGAREKLFF.

The CDR3 spells CASRREGNYGYTF. As DNA, the CDR3 is TGTGCCAGCAGGCGAGAGGGTAACTATGGCTACACCTTC. The genes are TRBV25-1 and TRBJ1-2; D remains ambiguous. Germline V gene sequence: CDR1 MGHDK, CDR2 SYGVNS. The CDR3 contains 13 residues. Trimming removed 6 bases at V and 1 base at J, with 9 bases between.

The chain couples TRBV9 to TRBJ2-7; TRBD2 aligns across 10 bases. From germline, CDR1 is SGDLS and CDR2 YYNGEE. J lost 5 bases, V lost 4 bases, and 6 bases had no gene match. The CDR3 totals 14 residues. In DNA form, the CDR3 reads TGTGCCAGCAGCACTAGCGGGATCTTTAACGAGCAGTACTTC. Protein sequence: CASSTSGIFNEQYF.

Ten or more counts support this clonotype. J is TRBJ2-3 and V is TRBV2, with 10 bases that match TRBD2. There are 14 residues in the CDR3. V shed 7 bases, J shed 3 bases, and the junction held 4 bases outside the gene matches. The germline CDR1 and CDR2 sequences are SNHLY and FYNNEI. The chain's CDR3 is CASIGTSVTDTQYF. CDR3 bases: TGTGCCAGCATCGGGACTAGCGTTACAGATACGCAGTATTTT. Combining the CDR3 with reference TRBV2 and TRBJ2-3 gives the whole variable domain EPEVTQTPSHQVTQMGQEVILRCVPISNHLYFYWYRQILGQKVEFLVSFYNNEISEKSEIFDDQFSVERPDGSNFTLKIRSTKLEDSAMYFCASIGTSVTDTQYFGPGTRLTVL.

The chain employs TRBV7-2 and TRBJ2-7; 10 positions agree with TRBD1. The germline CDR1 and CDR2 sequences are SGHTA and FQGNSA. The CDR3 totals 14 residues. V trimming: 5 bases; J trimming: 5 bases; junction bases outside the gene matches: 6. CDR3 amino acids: CASSRRGTGDEQYF. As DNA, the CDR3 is TGTGCCAGCAGCCGACGAGGGACAGGGGACGAGCAGTACTTC.

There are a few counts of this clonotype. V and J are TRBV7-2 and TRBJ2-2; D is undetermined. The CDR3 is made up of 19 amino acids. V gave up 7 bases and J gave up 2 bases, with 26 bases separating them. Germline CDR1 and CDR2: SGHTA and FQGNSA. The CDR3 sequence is CASTRWFGQRKRNTGELFF. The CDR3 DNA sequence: TGTGCCAGCACCCGGTGGTTTGGTCAGCGCAAACGAAACACCGGGGAGCTGTTTTTT. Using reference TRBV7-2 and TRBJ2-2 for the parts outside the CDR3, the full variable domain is GAGVSQSPSNKVTEKGKDVELRCDPISGHTALYWYRQSLGQGLEFLIYFQGNSAPDKSGLPSDRFSAERTGGSVSTLTIQRTQQEDSAVYLCASTRWFGQRKRNTGELFFGEGSRLTVL.

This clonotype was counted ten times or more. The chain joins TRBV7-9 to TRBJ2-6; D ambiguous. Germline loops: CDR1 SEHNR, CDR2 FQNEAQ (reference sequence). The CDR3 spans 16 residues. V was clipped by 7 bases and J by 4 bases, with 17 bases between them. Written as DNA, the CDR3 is TGTGCCAGCACATACAGAAAGACGCTCGGGGCCAACGTCCTGACTTTC. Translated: CASTYRKTLGANVLTF.

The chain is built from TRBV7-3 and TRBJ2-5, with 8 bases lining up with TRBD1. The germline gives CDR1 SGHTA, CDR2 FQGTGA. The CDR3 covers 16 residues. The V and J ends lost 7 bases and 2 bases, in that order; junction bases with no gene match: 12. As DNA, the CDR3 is TGTGCCAGCAACAAGGCAGGGGGCACAGGGCAAGAGACCCAGTACTTC. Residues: CASNKAGGTGQETQYF.

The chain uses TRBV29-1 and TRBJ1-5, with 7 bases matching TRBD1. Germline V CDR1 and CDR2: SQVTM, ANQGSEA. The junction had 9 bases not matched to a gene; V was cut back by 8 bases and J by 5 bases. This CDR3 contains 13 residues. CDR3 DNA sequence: TGCAGCCCACGACAGGGTAGTGATCAGCCCCAGCATTTT. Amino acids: CSPRQGSDQPQHF.

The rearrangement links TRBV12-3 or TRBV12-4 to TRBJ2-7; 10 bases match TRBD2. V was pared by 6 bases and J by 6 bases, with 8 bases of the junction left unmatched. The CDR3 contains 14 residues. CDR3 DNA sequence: TGTGCCAGCAGGGACCCGACTAGCGGGCTCGAGCAGTACTTC. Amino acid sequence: CASRDPTSGLEQYF.

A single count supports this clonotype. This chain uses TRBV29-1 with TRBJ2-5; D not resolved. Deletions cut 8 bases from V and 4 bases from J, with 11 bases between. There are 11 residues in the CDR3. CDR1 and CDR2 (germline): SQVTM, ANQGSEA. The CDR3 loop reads CSSLPSETQYF. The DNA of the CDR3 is TGCAGCTCGCTTCCTTCAGAGACCCAGTACTTC.

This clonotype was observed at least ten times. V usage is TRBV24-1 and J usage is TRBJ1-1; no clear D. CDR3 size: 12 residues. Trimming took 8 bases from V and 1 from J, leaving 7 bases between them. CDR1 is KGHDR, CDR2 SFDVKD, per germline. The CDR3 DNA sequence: TGTGCCACCACCGGGAAGAACACTGAAGCTTTCTTT. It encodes CATTGKNTEAFF.

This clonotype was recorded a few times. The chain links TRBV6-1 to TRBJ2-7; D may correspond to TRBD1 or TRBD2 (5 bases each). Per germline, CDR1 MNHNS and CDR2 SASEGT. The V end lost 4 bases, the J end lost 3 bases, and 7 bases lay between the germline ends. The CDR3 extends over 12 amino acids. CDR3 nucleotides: TGTGCCAGCAGTGGAGGGGACTACGAGCAGTACTTC. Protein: CASSGGDYEQYF.